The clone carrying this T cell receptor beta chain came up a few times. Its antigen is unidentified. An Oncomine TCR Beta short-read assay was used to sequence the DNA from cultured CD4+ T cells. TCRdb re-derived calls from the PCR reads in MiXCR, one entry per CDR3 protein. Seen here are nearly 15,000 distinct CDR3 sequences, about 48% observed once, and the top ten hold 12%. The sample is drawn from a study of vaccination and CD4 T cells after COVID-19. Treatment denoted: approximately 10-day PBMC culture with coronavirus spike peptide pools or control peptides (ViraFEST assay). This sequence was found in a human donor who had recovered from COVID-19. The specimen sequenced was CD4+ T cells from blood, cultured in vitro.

The CDR3 region has the DNA TGTGCCATCAGTGTTACAGGGGCTGGAAACACCATATATTTT. Translating it yields CAISVTGAGNTIYF. The rearrangement uses TRBV10-3 and TRBJ1-3; TRBD1 aligns across 7 bases. Per the germline V gene, CDR1 is ENHRY and CDR2 is SYGVKD. CDR3 length equals 14 residues. V gave up 4 bases and J gave up 2 bases; unmatched junction bases: 2.